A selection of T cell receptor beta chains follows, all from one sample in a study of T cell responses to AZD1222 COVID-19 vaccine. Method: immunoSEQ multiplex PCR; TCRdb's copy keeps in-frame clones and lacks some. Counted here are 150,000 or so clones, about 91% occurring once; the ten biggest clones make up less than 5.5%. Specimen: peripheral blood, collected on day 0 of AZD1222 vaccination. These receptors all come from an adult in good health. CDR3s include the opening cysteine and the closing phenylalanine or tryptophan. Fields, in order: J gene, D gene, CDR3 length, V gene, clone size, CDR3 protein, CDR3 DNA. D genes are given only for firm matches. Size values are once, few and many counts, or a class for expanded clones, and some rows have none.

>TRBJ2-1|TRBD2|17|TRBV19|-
CASCHSGGQSAYNEQFF
TGTGCCAGTTGCCATTCGGGGGGGCAATCCGCCTACAATGAGCAGTTCTTC
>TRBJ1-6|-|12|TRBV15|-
CATGRDDSPLHF
TGTGCCACCGGCAGGGACGATTCACCCCTCCACTTT
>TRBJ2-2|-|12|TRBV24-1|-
CATSDFAGELFF
TGTGCCACCAGTGATTTTGCCGGGGAGCTGTTTTTT
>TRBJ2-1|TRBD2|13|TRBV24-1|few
CATSRNEGLPQFF
TGTGCCACCAGTCGGAACGAGGGACTACCACAGTTCTTC
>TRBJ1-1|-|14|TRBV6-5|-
CASRKLWEGTEAFF
TGTGCCAGCAGAAAGTTGTGGGAAGGCACTGAAGCTTTCTTT
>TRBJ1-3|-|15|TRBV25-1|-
CASSEVQGSGNTIYF
TGTGCCAGCAGTGAGGTGCAGGGAAGTGGAAACACCATATATTTT
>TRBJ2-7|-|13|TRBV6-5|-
CASSRGLSYEQYF
TGTGCCAGCAGCCGTGGTCTCTCCTACGAGCAGTACTTC
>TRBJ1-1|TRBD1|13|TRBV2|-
CARDRGLGTEAFF
TGTGCCAGAGACAGGGGGCTGGGGACTGAAGCTTTCTTT
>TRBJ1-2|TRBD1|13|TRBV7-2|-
CASSLDWTGGYTF
TGTGCCAGCAGCTTGGACTGGACAGGAGGCTACACCTTC
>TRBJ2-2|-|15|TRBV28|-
CASSYAGRLTGELFF
TGTGCCAGCAGTTATGCAGGGAGGCTTACCGGGGAGCTGTTTTTT
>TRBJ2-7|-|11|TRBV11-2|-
CASSSVGEQYF
TGTGCCAGCAGCTCTGTGGGAGAGCAGTACTTC
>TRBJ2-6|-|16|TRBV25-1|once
CASSEGASSGANVLTF
TGTGCCAGCAGTGAAGGAGCCAGCTCTGGGGCCAACGTCCTGACTTTC
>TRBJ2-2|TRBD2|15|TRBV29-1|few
CSVGTSGGNTGELFF
TGCAGCGTTGGGACTAGCGGGGGGAACACCGGGGAGCTGTTTTTT
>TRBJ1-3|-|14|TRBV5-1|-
CASSLGSAQNTIYF
TGCGCCAGCAGCTTGGGGTCGGCACAAAACACCATATATTTT
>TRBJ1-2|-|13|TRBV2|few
CASLPRRDYGYTF
TGTGCCAGCCTTCCACGGAGGGACTATGGCTACACCTTC
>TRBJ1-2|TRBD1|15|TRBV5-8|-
CASSAPDRGYYGYTF
TGTGCCAGCAGCGCCCCGGACAGGGGTTACTATGGCTACACCTTC
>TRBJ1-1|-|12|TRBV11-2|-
CASSQGSTEAFF
TGTGCCAGCAGCCAGGGGAGCACTGAAGCTTTCTTT
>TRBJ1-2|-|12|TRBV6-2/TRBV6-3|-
CASSPGSYGYTF
TGTGCCAGCAGTCCAGGGTCCTATGGCTACACCTTC
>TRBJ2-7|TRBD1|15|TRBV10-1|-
CASSDPSDRVYEQYF
TGCGCCAGCAGTGACCCGTCGGACAGGGTCTACGAGCAGTACTTC
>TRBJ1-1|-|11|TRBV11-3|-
CASSMNTEAFF
TGTGCCAGCAGCATGAACACTGAAGCTTTCTTT
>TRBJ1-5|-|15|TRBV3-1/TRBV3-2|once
CASSQDGQGYQPQHF
TGTGCCAGCAGCCAAGATGGGCAGGGCTATCAGCCCCAGCATTTT
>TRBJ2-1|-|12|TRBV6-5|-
CASRPPMGVQFF
TGTGCCAGCAGGCCACCCATGGGGGTGCAGTTCTTC
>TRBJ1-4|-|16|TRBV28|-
CASTNLYEGVDEKLFF
TGTGCCAGCACCAATTTATATGAGGGGGTGGATGAAAAACTGTTTTTT
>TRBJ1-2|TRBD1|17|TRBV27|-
CASSRSGTGNPNYGYTF
TGTGCCAGCAGCCGGAGCGGGACAGGGAATCCTAACTATGGCTACACCTTC
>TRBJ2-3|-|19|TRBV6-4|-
CASSDVGLTHRARPDTQYF
TGTGCCAGCAGTGATGTAGGACTAACCCATCGAGCGAGGCCAGATACGCAGTATTTT
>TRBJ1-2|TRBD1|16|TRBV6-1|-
CASSEGRDRRIYGYTF
TGTGCCAGCAGTGAAGGAAGGGACAGGAGGATCTATGGCTACACCTTC